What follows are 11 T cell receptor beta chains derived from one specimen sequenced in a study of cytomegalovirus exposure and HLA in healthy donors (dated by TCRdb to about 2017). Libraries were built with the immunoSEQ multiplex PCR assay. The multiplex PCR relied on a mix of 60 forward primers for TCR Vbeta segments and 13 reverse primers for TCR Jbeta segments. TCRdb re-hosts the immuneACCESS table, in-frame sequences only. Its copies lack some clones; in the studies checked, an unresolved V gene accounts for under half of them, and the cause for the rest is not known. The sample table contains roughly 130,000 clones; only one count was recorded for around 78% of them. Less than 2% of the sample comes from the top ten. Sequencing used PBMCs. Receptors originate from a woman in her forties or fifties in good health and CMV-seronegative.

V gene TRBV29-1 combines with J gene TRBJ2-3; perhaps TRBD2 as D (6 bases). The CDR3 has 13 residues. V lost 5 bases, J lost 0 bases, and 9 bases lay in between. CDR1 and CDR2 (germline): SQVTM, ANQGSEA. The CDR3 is CSVTSGSTDTQYF. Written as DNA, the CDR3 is TGCAGCGTTACGAGCGGGAGCACAGATACGCAGTATTTT.

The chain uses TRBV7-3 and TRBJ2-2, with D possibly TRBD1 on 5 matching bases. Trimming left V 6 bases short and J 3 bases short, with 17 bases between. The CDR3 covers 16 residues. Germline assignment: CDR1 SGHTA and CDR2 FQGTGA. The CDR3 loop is CASSLGYGQDTGELFF. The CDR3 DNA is TGTGCCAGCAGTTTGGGTTACGGACAAGACACCGGGGAGCTGTTTTTT.

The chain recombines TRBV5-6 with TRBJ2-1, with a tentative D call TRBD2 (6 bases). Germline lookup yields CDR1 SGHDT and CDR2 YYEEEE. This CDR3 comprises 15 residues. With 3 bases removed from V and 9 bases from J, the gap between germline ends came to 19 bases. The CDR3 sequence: CASSSLGTGAGEQFF. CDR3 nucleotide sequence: TGTGCCAGCAGCTCATTGGGGACTGGGGCGGGTGAGCAGTTCTTC.

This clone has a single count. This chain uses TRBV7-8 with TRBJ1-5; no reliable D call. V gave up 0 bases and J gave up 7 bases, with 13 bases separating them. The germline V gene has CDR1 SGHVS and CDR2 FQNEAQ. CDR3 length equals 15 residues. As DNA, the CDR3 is TGTGCCAGCAGCTTAGCGCGGGGTCGAGGACAGCCCCAGCATTTT. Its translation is CASSLARGRGQPQHF.

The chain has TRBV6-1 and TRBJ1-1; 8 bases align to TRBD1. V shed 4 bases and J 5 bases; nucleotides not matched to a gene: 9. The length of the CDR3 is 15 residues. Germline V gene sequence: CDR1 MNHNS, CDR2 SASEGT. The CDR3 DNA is TGTGCCAGCAGTGGGACAGGGATTAGAGAAACTGAAGCTTTCTTT. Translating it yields CASSGTGIRETEAFF.

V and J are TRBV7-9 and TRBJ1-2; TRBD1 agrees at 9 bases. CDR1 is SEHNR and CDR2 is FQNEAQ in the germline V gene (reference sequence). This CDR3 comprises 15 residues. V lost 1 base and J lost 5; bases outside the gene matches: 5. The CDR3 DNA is TGTGCCAGCAGCTTAGACAGGGGGCTCATGTATGGCTACACCTTC. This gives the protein CASSLDRGLMYGYTF.

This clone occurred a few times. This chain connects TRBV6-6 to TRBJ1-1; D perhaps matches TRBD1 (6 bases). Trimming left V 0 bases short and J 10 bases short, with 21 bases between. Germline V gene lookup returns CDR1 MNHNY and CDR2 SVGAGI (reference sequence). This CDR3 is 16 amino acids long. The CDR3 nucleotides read TGTGCCAGCAGTTACTCGGGTGGGGAAGAGGGACACTTAGCTTTCTTT. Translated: CASSYSGGEEGHLAFF.

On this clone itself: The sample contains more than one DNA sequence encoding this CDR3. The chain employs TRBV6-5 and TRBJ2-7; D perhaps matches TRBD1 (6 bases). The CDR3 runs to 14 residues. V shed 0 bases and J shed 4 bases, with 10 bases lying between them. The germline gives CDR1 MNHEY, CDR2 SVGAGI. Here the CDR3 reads CASSYSTGTYEQYF. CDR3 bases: TGTGCCAGCAGTTACTCGACCGGGACATACGAGCAGTACTTC.

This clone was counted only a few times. The CDR3 is CASSQGHNTGELFF. The CDR3 coding sequence is TGCGCCAGCAGCCAAGGACACAACACCGGGGAGCTGTTTTTT. The rearrangement uses TRBV4-3 and TRBJ2-2; D is uncertain. Trimming shortened V by 1 base and J by 2 bases, and 5 bases separated the two germline ends. Germline V lookup: CDR1 LGHNA, CDR2 YSLEER. CDR3 size: 14 residues.

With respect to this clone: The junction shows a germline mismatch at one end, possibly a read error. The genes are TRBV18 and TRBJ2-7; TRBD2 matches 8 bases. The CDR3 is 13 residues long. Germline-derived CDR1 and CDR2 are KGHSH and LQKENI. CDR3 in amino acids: CASSRIQEGGRNF. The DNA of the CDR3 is TGTGCCAGCTCAAGGATTCAAGAAGGCGGGAGGAACTTC.

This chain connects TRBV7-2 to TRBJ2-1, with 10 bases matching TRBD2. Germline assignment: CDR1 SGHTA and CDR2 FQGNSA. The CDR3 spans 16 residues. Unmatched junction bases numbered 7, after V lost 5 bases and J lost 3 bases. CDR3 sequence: CASSVSGRGFYNEQFF. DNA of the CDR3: TGTGCCAGCAGCGTAAGCGGGAGGGGATTCTACAATGAGCAGTTCTTC.